The 23 T cell receptor beta chains reported below all come from one sample, sequenced in a study of cytomegalovirus exposure and HLA in healthy donors. Use of 60 Vbeta and 13 Jbeta primers characterized the PCR. The protocol was immunoSEQ multiplex PCR, while the TCRdb copy is restricted to in-frame clones and leaves out a portion. Of about 63,000 clones listed, almost 75% are singletons. Sequenced input: PBMCs. The receptor source for this set is a man aged 50-59 years in good health and CMV-seronegative.

This rearrangement joins TRBV5-1 to TRBJ2-2, with 12 bases matching TRBD2. V was clipped by 2 bases and J by 1 base; unmatched bases: 0. The germline gives CDR1 SGHRS, CDR2 YFSETQ. This CDR3 has 16 amino acids. The CDR3 is CASSLLAGGNTGELFF. The CDR3 nucleotides read TGCGCCAGCAGCTTACTAGCGGGGGGGAACACCGGGGAGCTGTTTTTT.

This chain joins TRBV2 and TRBJ2-1; D remains ambiguous. The CDR3 extends over 13 amino acids. V was pared by 6 bases and J by 7 bases, with 13 bases between. CDR1 and CDR2 (germline): SNHLY, FYNNEI. CDR3 residues: CASSTMVGNEQFF. The CDR3 nucleotides are TGTGCCAGCAGCACTATGGTTGGAAATGAGCAGTTCTTC.

The chain employs TRBV9 and TRBJ1-2; D perhaps matches TRBD1 (5 bases). The CDR3 consists of 15 residues. V lost 2 bases and J 3 bases, leaving 14 bases between the germline ends. Germline CDR1 reads SGDLS; CDR2 reads YYNGEE. The CDR3 loop is CASSVGGEADYGYTF. CDR3 in DNA: TGTGCCAGCAGCGTCGGGGGAGAGGCGGACTATGGCTACACCTTC.

This clone appeared a few times. As DNA, the CDR3 is TGTGCCTGGATTCGAGTAGGGGCCGGACTAAACGAGCAGTACTTC. The encoded protein is CAWIRVGAGLNEQYF. This chain links TRBV30 with TRBJ2-7, with a weak D call TRBD2 (6 bases). V was pared by 4 bases and J by 5 bases, with 21 bases between. There are 15 residues in the CDR3. CDR1 is GTSNPN, CDR2 SVGIG, per germline (reference sequence).

In the case of this clone: Compared with germline, one end of the junction differs, possibly owing to a read error. This chain connects TRBV9 to TRBJ2-7; the D is unclear. The V gene's germline CDR1 is SGDLS and CDR2 YYNGEE. The CDR3 has 11 amino acids. The CDR3 is CASSDSSEQYF. CDR3 DNA: TGTGCCAGCAGCGATTCCTCCGAGCAGTACTTC. The full variable domain, with the rest looked up from reference TRBV9 and TRBJ2-7, is DSGVTQTPKHLITATGQRVTLRCSPRSGDLSVYWYQQSLDQGLQFLIQYYNGEERAKGNILERFSAQQFPDLHSELNLSSLELGDSALYFCASSDSSEQYFGPGTRLTVT.

This chain uses TRBV27 with TRBJ2-2; D perhaps matches TRBD2 (5 bases). CDR3 length equals 13 residues. CDR1 is MNHEY and CDR2 is SMNVEV in the germline V gene (reference sequence). The germline V and J ends were trimmed by 8 bases and 0 bases, with 7 bases remaining between them. CDR3 residues: CASRGSNTGELFF. In nucleotides, the CDR3 is TGTGCCAGCCGGGGTTCGAACACCGGGGAGCTGTTTTTT.

In its sample, this clone was seen a few times. The genes are TRBV2 and TRBJ1-4; the D is unclear. From germline, CDR1 is SNHLY and CDR2 FYNNEI. Trimming removed 7 bases at V and 4 bases at J, with 13 bases between. The CDR3 extends over 14 amino acids. The CDR3: CASTQEEINEKLFF. The CDR3 DNA reads TGTGCCAGCACCCAAGAGGAAATTAATGAAAAACTGTTTTTT. Supplemented by reference TRBV2 and TRBJ1-4, the full variable domain reads EPEVTQTPSHQVTQMGQEVILRCVPISNHLYFYWYRQILGQKVEFLVSFYNNEISEKSEIFDDQFSVERPDGSNFTLKIRSTKLEDSAMYFCASTQEEINEKLFFGSGTQLSVL.

The chain is built from TRBV19 and TRBJ2-7; the D gene is possibly TRBD1 (6 bases). V was clipped by 7 bases and J by 6 bases, with 16 bases between them. CDR1 is LNHDA and CDR2 is SQIVND in the germline V gene (reference sequence). The CDR3 is 13 amino acids. The CDR3 coding sequence is TGTGCCAGTAAAGGGGCAGGGGTTCTCGAGCAGTACTTC. Translation gives CASKGAGVLEQYF.

This chain uses TRBV7-3 with TRBJ2-1; tentatively, D is TRBD2 (5 bases). The CDR3 loop spans 15 amino acids. V lost 2 bases to trimming and J lost 4 bases, with 12 bases between them. CDR1 is SGHTA and CDR2 is FQGTGA in the germline V gene. The CDR3 sequence: CASSLGLANYNEQFF. The CDR3 nucleotides read TGTGCCAGCAGCTTAGGCCTAGCCAATTACAATGAGCAGTTCTTC. Drawing the rest from reference TRBV7-3 and TRBJ2-1, the complete variable domain is GAGVSQTPSNKVTEKGKYVELRCDPISGHTALYWYRQSLGQGPEFLIYFQGTGAADDSGLPNDRFFAVRPEGSVSTLKIQRTERGDSAVYLCASSLGLANYNEQFFGPGTRLTVL.

V gene TRBV6-5 combines with J gene TRBJ1-6, with D perhaps TRBD1 (6 bases). CDR1 MNHEY and CDR2 SVGAGI come from the germline V gene. CDR3 size: 15 residues. The ends were cut back, 7 bases at V and 7 bases at J, with 17 bases in the middle. CDR3 sequence (DNA): TGTGCCAGCACAGCCGGACAGTTTCGAAATTCACCCCTCCACTTT. This codes for CASTAGQFRNSPLHF.

The chain has TRBV5-1 and TRBJ2-7, with a weak D call TRBD1 (6 bases). The V gene lost 0 bases and the J gene lost 3 bases, with 7 bases spanning the gap. The germline gives CDR1 SGHRS, CDR2 YFSETQ. The CDR3 is made up of 13 amino acids. CDR3 sequence: CASSLATGYEQYF. DNA for the CDR3: TGCGCCAGCAGCTTGGCGACAGGCTACGAGCAGTACTTC.

The chain uses TRBV7-9 and TRBJ2-7; 8 bases line up with TRBD1. After removal of 5 bases from V and 4 bases from J, the junction contained 10 bases not matched to a gene. This CDR3 has 15 amino acids. Per germline, CDR1 SEHNR and CDR2 FQNEAQ (reference sequence). The CDR3 reads CASSAEQGGFYEQYF. CDR3 bases: TGTGCCAGCAGCGCAGAACAGGGGGGATTTTACGAGCAGTACTTC.

This clone came up a few times. The chain employs TRBV19 and TRBJ2-7; TRBD2 aligns across 9 bases. The CDR3 has 12 residues. Germline values: CDR1 LNHDA, CDR2 SQIVND (reference sequence). V lost 8 bases, J lost 6 bases, and 5 bases stayed unmatched. CDR3 sequence (DNA): TGTGCCAGTGGGAATAGCGGGGGCGAGCAGTACTTC. It is translated as CASGNSGGEQYF.

CDR3 sequence reads: CASSMGQVANSPLHF. The CDR3 DNA reads as TGTGCCAGCAGTATGGGACAGGTAGCAAATTCACCCCTCCACTTT. The gene calls are TRBV6-1 and TRBJ1-6, with 8 nucleotides matching TRBD1. The CDR3 is made up of 15 amino acids. The J segment lost 7 bases and the V segment lost 5 bases, leaving 7 bases of the junction unmatched. The germline V gene has CDR1 MNHNS and CDR2 SASEGT.

The rearrangement links TRBV4-1 to TRBJ2-5, with 8 bases identical to TRBD2. Losses at the gene ends were 4 bases for V and 4 bases for J; bases not matched to a gene: 5. Germline V gene sequence: CDR1 MGHRA, CDR2 YSYEKL. This CDR3 has 14 amino acids. The CDR3 loop is CASSPGGVRETQYF. The CDR3 coding sequence is TGCGCCAGCAGCCCCGGGGGGGTTCGAGAGACCCAGTACTTC.

The chain recombines TRBV19 with TRBJ1-2; 12 bases match TRBD1. Germline lookup yields CDR1 LNHDA and CDR2 SQIVND (reference sequence). CDR3 length equals 16 residues. V lost 4 bases and J lost 6; bases outside the gene matches: 9. The CDR3 DNA reads TGTGCCAGTAGTAGTTGGGGACAGGGGGCGCGTAATGGCTACACCTTC. Residues: CASSSWGQGARNGYTF.

The chain couples TRBV5-1 to TRBJ1-2; TRBD1 is a possible D gene (5 bases). Trimming shortened V by 2 bases and J by 3 bases, and 11 bases separated the two germline ends. Germline CDR1 is SGHRS and CDR2 is YFSETQ. The CDR3 runs to 14 residues. The DNA of the CDR3 is TGCGCCAGCAGCTTAGGGGTCCCGGACTATGGCTACACCTTC. Amino acids: CASSLGVPDYGYTF. Supplemented by reference TRBV5-1 and TRBJ1-2, the full variable domain reads KAGVTQTPRYLIKTRGQQVTLSCSPISGHRSVSWYQQTPGQGLQFLFEYFSETQRNKGNFPGRFSGRQFSNSRSEMNVSTLELGDSALYLCASSLGVPDYGYTFGSGTRLTVV.

The chain uses TRBV27 and TRBJ1-5; unclear D gene. This CDR3 is 15 amino acids long. Between the trimmed V and J ends, which lost 6 bases and 4 bases, there was a span of 16 bases. Germline CDR1 and CDR2: MNHEY and SMNVEV (reference sequence). CDR3 coding DNA: TGTGCCAGCAGCCCAGCGGCAGGAGGTAATCAGCCCCAGCATTTT. It yields the protein CASSPAAGGNQPQHF.

J is TRBJ1-6 and V is TRBV4-1; 7 bases are shared with TRBD1. CDR1 is MGHRA, CDR2 YSYEKL, per germline. The CDR3 runs to 16 residues. V lost 4 bases, J lost 6 bases, and 9 bases stayed unmatched. CDR3 DNA sequence: TGCGCCAGCAGCCGACTCACAGGGGAAATTAATTCACCCCTCCACTTT. Its protein product is CASSRLTGEINSPLHF.

This chain uses TRBV10-3 with TRBJ1-5; 9 positions agree with TRBD1. Unmatched junction bases numbered 3, after V lost 5 bases and J lost 1 base. From germline, CDR1 is ENHRY and CDR2 SYGVKD. This CDR3 comprises 15 residues. The CDR3 protein is CAISTGTGSNQPQHF. CDR3 DNA sequence: TGTGCCATCAGTACCGGGACAGGGAGCAATCAGCCCCAGCATTTT.

The chain joins TRBV9 to TRBJ2-7; 7 bases align to TRBD1. With V trimmed by 4 bases and J by 6 bases, 4 bases remained unmatched. The length of the CDR3 is 12 residues. CDR1 SGDLS and CDR2 YYNGEE come from the germline V gene. This chain's CDR3 is CASSMGTAEQYF. The CDR3 coding sequence is TGTGCCAGCAGCATGGGGACAGCCGAGCAGTACTTC.

This chain joins TRBV7-5 and TRBJ2-7; TRBD1, the table's D call, was not compared with the DNA. TRBV7-5 is a pseudogene locus. The CDR3 is 14 amino acids. CDR3 sequence reads: CARSLGQGSYEQYF. The DNA for the CDR3 is TGTGCCAGAAGCTTAGGACAGGGAAGCTACGAGCAGTACTTC.

The chain joins TRBV27 to TRBJ2-5, with 7 bases identical to TRBD1. The assigned J gene may be wrong: the sequence end matches TRBJ2-7 better. Germline values: CDR1 MNHEY, CDR2 SMNVEV (reference sequence). The CDR3 covers 14 residues. CDR3 region: CASSAPRGFYEQYF. DNA of the CDR3: TGTGCCAGCAGTGCTCCCAGGGGGTTCTACGAGCAGTACTTC.